This T cell receptor beta chain was documented in a study of cytomegalovirus exposure and HLA in healthy donors. Findings and caveats of the study: Later analysis identified a missense DCLRE1C variant that was linked to TCR beta V- and J-gene trimming. Most CMV-associated TCR beta chains appeared HLA-restricted in a later analysis. A later analysis found common viral pathogens apparently linked to several of the most significant clusters.

13 Jbeta primers and 60 Vbeta primers were used for the PCR. Profiled with immunoSEQ multiplex PCR; TCRdb holds only in-frame clones, not every one. This sample has around 120,000 clones, with 60% to 80% found just once. This CDR3 is built from 15 residues. The germline CDR1 and CDR2 sequences are LNHDA and SQIVND (reference sequence). The V end lost 5 bases, the J end lost 3 bases, and 17 bases lay between the germline ends. Worth noting for this clone: Its antigen is undetermined.

The V and J genes are TRBV19 and TRBJ2-7, with D possibly matching TRBD1 (6 bases). Sequencing was performed on PBMCs. This clonotype originated in a man over 45 in good health and CMV-seropositive. The CDR3 DNA follows: TGTGCCAGTAGTTCGGGACATGGCGGGTACTACGAGCAGTACTTC. The encoded protein is CASSSGHGGYYEQYF.